The clone carrying this T cell receptor beta chain was detected once. The sample originates from a study of shared T cell receptors in the human thymus. Measured with immunoSEQ multiplex PCR; TCRdb has only the in-frame clones, and not every one. Among hundreds of thousands of clones listed, 78% were seen once. V was clipped by 5 bases and J by 1 base; unmatched bases: 6. The V gene's germline CDR1 is SQVTM and CDR2 ANQGSEA. The CDR3 is 15 amino acids. These same records also appear under a second study, on human thymus T cells. That study adds: Healthy Finnish infants having corrective surgery for congenital heart defects served as donors. Thymic material originated from resections removed in the course of corrective heart surgery. Related work showed strongly overlapping thymic repertoires across unrelated individuals.

Sequenced sample: thymocytes. This clonotype was obtained from a boy younger than two with a congenital heart defect. This chain links TRBV29-1 with TRBJ1-5, with 9 bases lining up with TRBD1. Here the CDR3 reads CSVSPGQGSNQPQHF. The CDR3 DNA reads TGCAGCGTTTCTCCGGGACAGGGAAGCAATCAGCCCCAGCATTTT.